This entry lists 27 T cell receptor beta chains sequenced from one sample in a study of spatial heterogeneity in lung cancer. Using its own MiXCR run on the 5' RACE reads, TCRdb lists one record per CDR3 protein. The table shows more than 95,000 distinct CDR3 sequences, with 9% to 15% occurring only once. The time point here: blood at routine non-recurrence follow-up after resection. Tumor, nontumor lung or frozen PBMC supplied whole RNA, sequenced without sorting. The starting material was PBMCs, obtained at follow-up. The receptor set was obtained from a male donor with early-stage non-small cell lung cancer.

This chain uses TRBV18 with TRBJ1-5; 8 bases align to TRBD1. The CDR3 extends over 14 amino acids. The V gene end was trimmed by 3 bases and the J gene end by 6 bases; junction bases not matched to a gene: 4. CDR1 is KGHSH and CDR2 is LQKENI in the germline V gene. The CDR3 nucleotides are TGTGCCAGCTCACCGGGACAGGAGAGTCAGCCCCAGCATTTT. It yields the protein CASSPGQESQPQHF.

This clonotype was detected many times. This chain connects TRBV9 to TRBJ2-5; TRBD1 matches at 8 bases. The CDR3 contains 14 residues. Germline V gives CDR1 SGDLS, CDR2 YYNGEE. The junction had 5 bases not matched to a gene; V was cut back by 2 bases and J by 5 bases. For the CDR3, the DNA is TGTGCCAGCAGCGTTCAGGGGGCAATGGAGACCCAGTACTTC. Encoded protein: CASSVQGAMETQYF.

This clonotype was seen more than once but under ten times. V is TRBV4-3 and J is TRBJ2-1; tentative D call: TRBD2 (6 bases). Germline V lookup: CDR1 LGHNA, CDR2 YSLEER. The V gene lost 6 bases and the J gene lost 0 bases, with 12 bases spanning the gap. The CDR3 is 15 residues long. DNA of the CDR3: TGCGCCAGCAGTCGAATAGCGGACTCCTACAATGAGCAGTTCTTC. Protein: CASSRIADSYNEQFF.

This clonotype occurred many times. The chain links TRBV9 to TRBJ1-6; D is unclear. Deletions cut 1 base from V and 8 bases from J, with 7 bases between. The CDR3 extends over 13 amino acids. Germline CDR1 SGDLS, CDR2 YYNGEE. CDR3 coding DNA: TGTGCCAGCAGCGTAACAACCGATTCACCCCTCCACTTT. This gives the protein CASSVTTDSPLHF.

This clonotype was recorded many times. The J gene is TRBJ1-2, the V gene TRBV5-6, with D maybe TRBD1 (6 bases). The CDR3 has 13 amino acids. Trimming shortened V by 4 bases and J by 4 bases, and 11 bases separated the two germline ends. Germline CDR1 is SGHDT and CDR2 is YYEEEE. This CDR3 is CASSPGQTYGYTF. The CDR3 DNA sequence: TGTGCCAGCAGCCCCGGACAGACCTATGGCTACACCTTC. Full variable domain (outside the CDR3, taken from reference TRBV5-6 and TRBJ1-2): DAGVTQSPTHLIKTRGQQVTLRCSPKSGHDTVSWYQQALGQGPQFIFQYYEEEERQRGNFPDRFSGHQFPNYSSELNVNALLLGDSALYLCASSPGQTYGYTFGSGTRLTVV.

V gene TRBV6-5 combines with J gene TRBJ2-1; the D call may be TRBD1 or TRBD2 (5 bases each). Trimming removed 6 bases from V and 8 bases from J, with 17 bases in between. The CDR3 contains 14 residues. From germline, CDR1 is MNHEY and CDR2 SVGAGI. This chain's CDR3 is CASSYVRMGDEQFF. The CDR3 bases are TGTGCCAGCAGCTACGTCCGGATGGGGGATGAGCAGTTCTTC.

The chain links TRBV15 to TRBJ2-6, with a weak D call TRBD1 (6 bases). Trimming left V 3 bases short and J 0 bases short, with 12 bases between. CDR3 length equals 17 residues. The germline gives CDR1 LNHNV, CDR2 YYDKDF (reference sequence). The CDR3, as DNA: TGTGCCACCAGCAGGCCAACAGGGAGCTCTGGGGCCAACGTCCTGACTTTC. Its protein product is CATSRPTGSSGANVLTF.

The genes are TRBV6-5 and TRBJ2-1, with D perhaps matching TRBD2 (5 bases). The CDR3 consists of 14 residues. The germline V and J ends were trimmed by 6 bases and 5 bases, with 14 bases remaining between them. Germline assignment: CDR1 MNHEY and CDR2 SVGAGI. This chain's CDR3 is CASRNRPGNNEQFF. The CDR3 DNA reads as TGTGCCAGCAGAAACCGCCCGGGAAACAATGAGCAGTTCTTC.

This clonotype has a handful of counts. The chain has TRBV15 and TRBJ2-3, with 7 bases matching TRBD2. Losses at the gene ends were 0 bases for V and 10 bases for J; bases not matched to a gene: 7. Germline CDR1 is LNHNV and CDR2 is YYDKDF (reference sequence). The CDR3 has 14 amino acids. The CDR3, as DNA: TGTGCCACCAGCAGAGATCCGGGGAGGGGAGCGCAGTATTTT. Translating it yields CATSRDPGRGAQYF.

This clonotype was counted ten times or more. V gene TRBV11-2 combines with J gene TRBJ2-3; D is unclear. This CDR3 is 13 amino acids long. Germline V CDR1 and CDR2: SGHAT, FQNNGV. Trimming stripped 3 bases from V and 6 bases from J, with 10 bases between. The DNA of the CDR3 is TGTGCCAGCAGCTTGGGGTATTCGGATACGCAGTATTTT. Residues: CASSLGYSDTQYF.

This clonotype was detected a few times. The chain joins TRBV14 to TRBJ1-1; D uncertain. This CDR3 is built from 11 residues. Germline loops: CDR1 SGHDN, CDR2 FVKESK. Trimming took 4 bases from V and 8 from J, leaving 8 bases between them. The DNA of the CDR3 is TGTGCCAGCAGCCGAGTGGGAGAAGCTTTCTTT. It is translated as CASSRVGEAFF.

The rearrangement uses TRBV20-1 and TRBJ1-1; no firm D call. The CDR3 extends over 10 amino acids. Germline V gene sequence: CDR1 DFQATT, CDR2 SNEGSKA (reference sequence). Trimming left V 4 bases short and J 6 bases short, with 6 bases between. CDR3 region: CSATGPEAFF. DNA of the CDR3: TGCAGTGCTACCGGGCCTGAAGCTTTCTTT.

This rearrangement joins TRBV2 to TRBJ1-5; no reliable D call. This CDR3 comprises 12 residues. Germline-derived CDR1 and CDR2 are SNHLY and FYNNEI. V lost 2 bases and J lost 12, with 11 bases in between. The CDR3 spells CASSETPRNQHF. The CDR3 nucleotides are TGTGCCAGCAGTGAAACCCCGCGGAACCAGCATTTT.

There are many counts of this clonotype. CDR3 sequence: CASSLGGTGYGYTF. The CDR3 DNA is TGTGCCAGCAGCTTAGGAGGGACAGGGTATGGCTACACCTTC. The V call is TRBV7-9, the J call TRBJ1-2; 9 bases line up with TRBD1. The CDR3 is 14 amino acids. From germline, CDR1 is SEHNR and CDR2 FQNEAQ (reference sequence). The ends lost 1 base at V and 5 bases at J; junction bases unmatched: 2.

The rearrangement uses TRBV6-5 and TRBJ2-1; 11 nucleotides match TRBD2. This CDR3 contains 16 residues. Germline V gives CDR1 MNHEY, CDR2 SVGAGI. The V gene end was trimmed by 5 bases and the J gene end by 5 bases; junction bases not matched to a gene: 8. The CDR3 nucleotides are TGTGCCAGCAGTGATACCGGGACTAGCGGTGACAATGAGCAGTTCTTC. This sequence encodes CASSDTGTSGDNEQFF.

V is TRBV2 and J is TRBJ1-5; TRBD1 is a possible D gene (6 bases). There are 15 residues in the CDR3. The V gene lost 6 bases and the J gene lost 2 bases, with 14 bases spanning the gap. Germline CDR1 is SNHLY and CDR2 is FYNNEI. The CDR3 DNA sequence: TGTGCCAGCAGCGTCCGACAGGCGGGCAATCAGCCCCAGCATTTT. Translating gives CASSVRQAGNQPQHF.

As regards this clonotype: Its ends do not fully match the called genes, so a read error is possible. The chain recombines TRBV6-5 with TRBJ1-2; tentatively, D is TRBD1 (6 bases). The CDR3 is 13 residues long. Germline lookup yields CDR1 MNHEY and CDR2 SVGAGI. DNA for the CDR3: TGTGCCAGCAGTTACACCTCAGGGGCCCCGGGTTACTTC. It encodes CASSYTSGAPGYF.

The table lists this clonotype with a few counts. J is TRBJ2-1 and V is TRBV15; 11 nucleotides line up with TRBD2. The trim removed 3 bases at V and 7 bases at J, leaving 8 bases unmatched. Per germline, CDR1 LNHNV and CDR2 YYDKDF (reference sequence). The CDR3 is 16 amino acids. CDR3 protein: CATSRLTSGGLNEQFF. CDR3 coding DNA: TGTGCCACCAGCAGGTTAACTAGCGGGGGCCTTAATGAGCAGTTCTTC.

This clonotype was detected many times. This chain links TRBV20-1 with TRBJ1-5; 7 bases are shared with TRBD1. Germline V lookup: CDR1 DFQATT, CDR2 SNEGSKA (reference sequence). Losses at the gene ends were 0 bases for V and 3 bases for J; bases not matched to a gene: 5. The CDR3 is made up of 15 amino acids. CDR3: CSARDPRGYNQPQHF. The CDR3 nucleotides read TGCAGTGCTAGAGATCCCAGGGGGTACAATCAGCCCCAGCATTTT.

This chain links TRBV19 with TRBJ2-3; no reliable D call. Germline V gene lookup returns CDR1 LNHDA and CDR2 SQIVND (reference sequence). CDR3 length: 13 residues. V was trimmed by 10 bases and J by 3 bases, leaving 14 bases between them. CDR3 amino acids: CATGEIATDTQYF. The CDR3 DNA sequence: TGTGCCACTGGTGAAATAGCAACAGATACGCAGTATTTT.

The table lists this clonotype with a few counts. The chain links TRBV27 to TRBJ1-6; no firm D call. Germline V lookup: CDR1 MNHEY, CDR2 SMNVEV (reference sequence). The CDR3 loop spans 14 amino acids. V lost 6 bases and J lost 6, with 12 bases in between. CDR3 nucleotide sequence: TGTGCCAGCAGCCCTAACGGGAGTAATTCACCCCTCCACTTT. Translating it yields CASSPNGSNSPLHF.

This clonotype showed up many times. This chain connects TRBV28 to TRBJ1-5; TRBD1 aligns across 7 bases. CDR1 MDHEN and CDR2 SYDVKM come from the germline V gene. CDR3 length equals 17 residues. Trimming at V came to 7 bases and at J to 0 bases, leaving 12 bases not matched to a gene. The CDR3 is CASIPPEGQLSNQPQHF. CDR3 nucleotide sequence: TGTGCCAGCATTCCACCGGAGGGACAGCTTAGCAATCAGCCCCAGCATTTT.

This clonotype has just a few counts. This chain links TRBV6-1 with TRBJ2-2; D unclear. Germline-derived CDR1 and CDR2 are MNHNS and SASEGT. The V end was cut by 11 bases, the J end by 2 bases, with 18 bases between. The CDR3 length is 15 residues. The CDR3, as DNA: TGTGCCTCATTTTGGGCAAACACCAACACCGGGGAGCTGTTTTTT. As protein: CASFWANTNTGELFF.

J is TRBJ1-2 and V is TRBV5-1; 7 bases fit TRBD1. Germline V CDR1 and CDR2: SGHRS, YFSETQ. Trimming cost V 2 bases and J 4 bases; bases outside gene matches: 8. The CDR3 is 15 residues long. The CDR3 region has the DNA TGCGCCAGCAGCTTCTATGGGACAGAAAGCTATGGCTACACCTTC. It codes for CASSFYGTESYGYTF.

This clonotype was picked up many times. The J gene is TRBJ1-2, the V gene TRBV20-1; D not resolved. This CDR3 region has 10 residues. Per the germline V gene, CDR1 is DFQATT and CDR2 is SNEGSKA (reference sequence). Trimming left V 7 bases short and J 7 bases short, with 10 bases between. The DNA of the CDR3 is TGCAGTGTTCCGGGGTTTGGCTACACCTTC. Protein: CSVPGFGYTF.

This clonotype was detected many times. The chain combines TRBV20-1 with TRBJ2-7, with 8 bases identical to TRBD2. The CDR3 runs 15 residues. V trimming: 3 bases; J trimming: 0 bases; junction bases outside the gene matches: 7. Germline V gene sequence: CDR1 DFQATT, CDR2 SNEGSKA (reference sequence). CDR3 loop: CSARRRSGVSYEQYF. DNA of the CDR3: TGCAGTGCTAGGAGGCGTAGCGGGGTCTCCTACGAGCAGTACTTC.

At least ten counts were recorded for this clonotype. CDR3 DNA sequence: TGTGCCAGCAGCCAAGAACTGGCCCTTCGCGCGTGGGCCCTCCACTTT. Its translation is CASSQELALRAWALHF. The chain links TRBV3-1 to TRBJ1-6; D remains ambiguous. This CDR3 is 16 amino acids long. The germline V gene encodes CDR1 LGHDT and CDR2 YNNKEL (reference sequence). Trimming took off 0 bases at V and 14 bases at J, with 20 bases between the two ends.